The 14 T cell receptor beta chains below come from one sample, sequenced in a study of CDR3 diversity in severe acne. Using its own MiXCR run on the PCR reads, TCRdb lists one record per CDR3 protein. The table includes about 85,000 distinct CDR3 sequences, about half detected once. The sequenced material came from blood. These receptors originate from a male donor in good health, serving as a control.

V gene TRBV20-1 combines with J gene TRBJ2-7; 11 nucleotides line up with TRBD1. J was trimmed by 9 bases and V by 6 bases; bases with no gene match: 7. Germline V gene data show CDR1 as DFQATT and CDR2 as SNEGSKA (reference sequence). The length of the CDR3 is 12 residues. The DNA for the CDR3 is TGCAGTGCAAGGGACAGGGGGAATCTGCAGTACTTC. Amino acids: CSARDRGNLQYF.

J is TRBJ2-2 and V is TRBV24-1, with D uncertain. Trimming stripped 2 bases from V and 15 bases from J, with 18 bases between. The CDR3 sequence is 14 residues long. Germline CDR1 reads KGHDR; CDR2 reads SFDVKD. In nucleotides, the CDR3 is TGTGCCACCAGTGATTCGATCTATTCTGGACGAATGTTTTTT. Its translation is CATSDSIYSGRMFF.

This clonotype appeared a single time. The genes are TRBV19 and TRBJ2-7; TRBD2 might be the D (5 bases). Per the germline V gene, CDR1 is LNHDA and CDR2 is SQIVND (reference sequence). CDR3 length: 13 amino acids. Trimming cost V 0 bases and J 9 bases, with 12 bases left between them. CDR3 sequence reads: CASSIDRRAGQYF. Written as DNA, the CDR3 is TGTGCCAGTAGTATAGATCGGCGGGCAGGGCAGTACTTC.

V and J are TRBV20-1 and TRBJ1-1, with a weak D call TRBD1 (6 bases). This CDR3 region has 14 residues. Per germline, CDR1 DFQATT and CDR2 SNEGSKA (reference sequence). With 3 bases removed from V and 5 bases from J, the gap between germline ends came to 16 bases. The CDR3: CSARPPAGETEAFF. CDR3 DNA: TGCAGTGCTAGGCCTCCCGCAGGGGAGACTGAAGCTTTCTTT.

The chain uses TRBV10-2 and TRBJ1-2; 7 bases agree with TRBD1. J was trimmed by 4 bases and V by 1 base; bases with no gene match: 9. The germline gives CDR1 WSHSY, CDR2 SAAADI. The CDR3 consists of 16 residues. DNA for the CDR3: TGCGCCAGCAGTGAGTTGAGGGGGCGCTGGGGCTATGGCTACACCTTC. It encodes CASSELRGRWGYGYTF.

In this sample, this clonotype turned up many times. CDR3 in DNA: TGCAGCGCCATGAGCAGTGGCACAGATACGCAGTATTTT. The encoded protein is CSAMSSGTDTQYF. The rearrangement uses TRBV29-1 and TRBJ2-3; D unresolved. The CDR3 has 13 amino acids. Germline V gives CDR1 SQVTM, CDR2 ANQGSEA. V was clipped by 7 bases and J by 1 base, with 12 bases between them.

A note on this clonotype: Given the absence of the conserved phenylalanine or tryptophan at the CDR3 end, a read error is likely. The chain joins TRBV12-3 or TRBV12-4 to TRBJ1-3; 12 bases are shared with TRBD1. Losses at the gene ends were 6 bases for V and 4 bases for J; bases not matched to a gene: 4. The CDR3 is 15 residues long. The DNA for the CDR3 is TGTGCCAGCAGCCGGGGACAGGGGGCAGGAAACACCATATATCTT. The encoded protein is CASSRGQGAGNTIYL.

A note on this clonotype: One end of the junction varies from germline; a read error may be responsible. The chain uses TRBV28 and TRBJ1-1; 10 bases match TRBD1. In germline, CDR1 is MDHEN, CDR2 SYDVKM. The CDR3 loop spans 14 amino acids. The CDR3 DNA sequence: TGTGCCAGCAGGACCGGGACAGGGGAAACTGAAGCCTTCTTT. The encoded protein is CASRTGTGETEAFF.

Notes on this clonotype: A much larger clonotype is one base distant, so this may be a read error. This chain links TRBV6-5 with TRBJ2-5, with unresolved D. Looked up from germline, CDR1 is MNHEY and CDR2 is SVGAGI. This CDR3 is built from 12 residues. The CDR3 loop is CAGRALQETQYF. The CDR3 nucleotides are TGTGCCGGCAGAGCATTACAAGAGACCCAGTACTTC.

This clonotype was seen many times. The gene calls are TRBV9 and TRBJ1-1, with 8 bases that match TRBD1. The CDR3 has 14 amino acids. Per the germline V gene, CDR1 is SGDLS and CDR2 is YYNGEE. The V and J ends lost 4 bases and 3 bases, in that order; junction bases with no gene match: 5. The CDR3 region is CASSPLTGDTEAFF. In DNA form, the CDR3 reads TGTGCCAGCAGCCCTTTGACAGGGGACACTGAAGCTTTCTTT.

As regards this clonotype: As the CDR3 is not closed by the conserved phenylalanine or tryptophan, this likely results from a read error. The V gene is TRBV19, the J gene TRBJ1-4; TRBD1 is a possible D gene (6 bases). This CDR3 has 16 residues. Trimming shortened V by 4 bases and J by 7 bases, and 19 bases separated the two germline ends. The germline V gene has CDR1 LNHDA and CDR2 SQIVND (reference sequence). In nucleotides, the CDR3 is TGTGCCAGTAGTACCCTAGGGGGTGCCTGGGGTGAAAAACTGTTTCTT. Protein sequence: CASSTLGGAWGEKLFL.

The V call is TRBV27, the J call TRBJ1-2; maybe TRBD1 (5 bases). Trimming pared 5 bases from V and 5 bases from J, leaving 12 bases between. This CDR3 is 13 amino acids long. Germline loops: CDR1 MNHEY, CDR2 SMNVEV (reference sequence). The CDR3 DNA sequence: TGTGCCAGCAGTGGACACGGGGGGTATGGCTACACCTTC. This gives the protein CASSGHGGYGYTF.

The CDR3 here is CASSSTVNSPLHF. CDR3 sequence (DNA): TGTGCCAGCAGCAGCACAGTTAATTCACCCCTCCACTTT. The chain has TRBV7-2 and TRBJ1-6; D uncertain. Per germline, CDR1 SGHTA and CDR2 FQGNSA. V was trimmed by 5 bases and J by 6 bases, leaving 8 bases between them. The CDR3 sequence is 13 residues long.

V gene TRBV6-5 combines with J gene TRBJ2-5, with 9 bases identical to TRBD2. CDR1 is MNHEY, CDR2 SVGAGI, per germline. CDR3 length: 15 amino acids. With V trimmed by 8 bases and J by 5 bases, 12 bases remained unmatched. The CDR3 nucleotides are TGTGCCAGCCGCATGGTTCGCGGGAGGGGGGAGACCCAGTACTTC. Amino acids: CASRMVRGRGETQYF.